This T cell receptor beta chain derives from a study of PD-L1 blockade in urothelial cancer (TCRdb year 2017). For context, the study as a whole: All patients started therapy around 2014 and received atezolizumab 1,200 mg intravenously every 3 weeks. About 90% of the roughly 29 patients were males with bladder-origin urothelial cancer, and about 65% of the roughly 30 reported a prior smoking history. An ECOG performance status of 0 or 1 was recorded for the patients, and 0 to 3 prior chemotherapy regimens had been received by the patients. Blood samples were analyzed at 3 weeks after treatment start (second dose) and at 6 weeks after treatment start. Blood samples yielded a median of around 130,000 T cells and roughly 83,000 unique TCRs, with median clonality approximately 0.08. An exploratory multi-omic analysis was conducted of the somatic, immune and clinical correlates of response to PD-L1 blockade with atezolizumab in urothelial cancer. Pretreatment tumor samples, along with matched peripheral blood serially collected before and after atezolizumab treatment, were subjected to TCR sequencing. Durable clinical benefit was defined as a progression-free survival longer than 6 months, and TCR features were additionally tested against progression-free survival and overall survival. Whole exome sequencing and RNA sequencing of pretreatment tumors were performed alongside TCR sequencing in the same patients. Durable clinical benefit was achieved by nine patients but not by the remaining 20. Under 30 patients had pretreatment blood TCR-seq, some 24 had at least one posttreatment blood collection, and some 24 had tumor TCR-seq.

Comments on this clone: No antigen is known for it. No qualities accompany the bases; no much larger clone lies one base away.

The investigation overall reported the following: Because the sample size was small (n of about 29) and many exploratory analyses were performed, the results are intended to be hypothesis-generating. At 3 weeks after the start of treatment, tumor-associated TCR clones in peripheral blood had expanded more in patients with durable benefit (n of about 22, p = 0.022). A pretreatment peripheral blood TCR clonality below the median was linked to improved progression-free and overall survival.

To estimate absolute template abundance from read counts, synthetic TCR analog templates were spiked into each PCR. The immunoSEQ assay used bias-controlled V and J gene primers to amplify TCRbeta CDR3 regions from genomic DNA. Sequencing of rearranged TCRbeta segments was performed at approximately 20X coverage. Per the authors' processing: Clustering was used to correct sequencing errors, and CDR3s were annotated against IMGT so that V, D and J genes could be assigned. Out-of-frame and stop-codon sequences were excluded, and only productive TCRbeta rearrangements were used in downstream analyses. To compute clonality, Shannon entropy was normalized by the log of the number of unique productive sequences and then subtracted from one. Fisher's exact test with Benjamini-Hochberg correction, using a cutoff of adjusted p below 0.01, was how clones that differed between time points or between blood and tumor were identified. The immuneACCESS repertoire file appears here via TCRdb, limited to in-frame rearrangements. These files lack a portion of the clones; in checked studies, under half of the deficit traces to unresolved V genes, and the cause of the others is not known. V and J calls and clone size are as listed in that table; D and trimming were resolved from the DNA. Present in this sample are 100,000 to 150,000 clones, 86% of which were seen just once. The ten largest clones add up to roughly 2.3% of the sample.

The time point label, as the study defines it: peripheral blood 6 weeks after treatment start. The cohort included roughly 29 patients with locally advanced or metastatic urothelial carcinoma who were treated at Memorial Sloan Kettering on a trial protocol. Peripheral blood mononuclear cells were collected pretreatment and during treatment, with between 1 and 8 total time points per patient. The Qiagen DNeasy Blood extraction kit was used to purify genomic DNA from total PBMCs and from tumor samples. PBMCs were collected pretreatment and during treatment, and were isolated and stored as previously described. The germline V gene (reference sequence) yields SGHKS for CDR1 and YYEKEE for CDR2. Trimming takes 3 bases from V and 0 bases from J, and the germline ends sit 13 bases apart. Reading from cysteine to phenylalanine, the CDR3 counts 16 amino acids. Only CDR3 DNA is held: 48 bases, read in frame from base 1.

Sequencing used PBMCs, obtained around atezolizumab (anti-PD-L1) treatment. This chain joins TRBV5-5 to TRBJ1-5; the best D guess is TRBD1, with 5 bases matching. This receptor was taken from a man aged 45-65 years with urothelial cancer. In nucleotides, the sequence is TGTGCCAGCAGCTCTAGGGGTTTCAATAGCAATCAGCCCCAGCATTTT. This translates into CASSSRGFNSNQPQHF.